Detailed here is one TCR beta chain. The antigen is unknown. Germline values: CDR1 SGDLS, CDR2 YYNGEE. The CDR3 loop spans 15 amino acids. Trimming stripped 4 bases from V and 2 bases from J, with 13 bases between. The data were taken from a study of blood T cells in healthy people across ages. Study results and caveats: More naive CD4+ cells and higher diversity marked long-lived donors relative to aged donors.

Alongside a J-beta primer mix, a sample-barcoded 5' primer served in a second PCR lasting about 7 to 11 cycles. TCRdb fed the 5' RACE reads into MiXCR, producing one record per CDR3 protein. The table lists about 400,000 distinct CDR3 sequences, roughly half of them singletons. The clonotype was recovered from a man aged 60 to 69 in good health. The chain employs TRBV9 and TRBJ2-1, with D perhaps TRBD1 (7 bases). Source material: blood. The CDR3, as DNA: TGTGCCAGCAGCCCGGAGGGGGCCACCTACAATGAGCAGTTCTTC. Protein sequence: CASSPEGATYNEQFF.